The 5 T cell receptor beta chains below were found in one sample sequenced in a study of tumor and adjacent non-tumor tissue in lung cancer. A modified ARM-PCR protocol with three rounds of nested PCR amplified TCRbeta. TCRdb processed the multiplex PCR reads anew with MiXCR; each CDR3 protein has one entry. Of fewer than 120,000 distinct CDR3 sequences listed, 84% are singletons. This sample's RNA came from whole unsorted tissue. Sample: lung tumor tissue. These receptors originate from a man aged 65 to 85 with non-small cell lung cancer.

Remarks on this clonotype: Relative to the germline gene, one junction end is altered; a read error may explain this. The CDR3 DNA follows: TGTGCCAGTAGGACCGGGAGAGTGTTGATCACTGAAACTTTCTTT. Residues: CASRTGRVLITETFF. The V gene is TRBV6-5, the J gene TRBJ1-1; D not certain. CDR1 MNHEY and CDR2 SVGAGI come from the germline V gene. The CDR3 runs 15 residues.

On this clonotype: Without the conserved terminal phenylalanine or tryptophan, this CDR3 likely stems from a read error. The rearrangement joins TRBV28 to TRBJ2-3; 10 nucleotides align to TRBD2. Germline-derived CDR1 and CDR2 are MDHEN and SYDVKM. J gave up 0 bases and V 9 bases, and 9 bases lay outside the gene matches. The CDR3 is 16 residues long. CDR3 in amino acids: CASSGPGLASTDTQYY. The CDR3 DNA reads TGTGCCAGTAGTGGGCCGGGACTAGCGAGCACAGATACGCAGTATTAT.

A note on this clonotype: A much larger clone differs from this one at a single base, so this may be a read error. The conserved phenylalanine or tryptophan normally closing the CDR3 is absent here, so this likely arose from a read error. This rearrangement joins TRBV2 to TRBJ1-5, with D perhaps TRBD1 (5 bases). V lost 9 bases and J 6 bases, leaving 15 bases between the germline ends. Per germline, CDR1 SNHLY and CDR2 FYNNEI. The length of the CDR3 is 13 residues. This CDR3 is CASTEVRGQPQHY. CDR3 DNA: TGTGCCAGTACAGAGGTGAGGGGTCAGCCCCAGCATTAT.

As regards this clonotype: Mismatch with germline at one junction end may stem from a read error. This rearrangement joins TRBV6-6 to TRBJ1-2; D uncertain. The CDR3 length is 17 residues. CDR1 and CDR2 from the germline V gene are MNHNY and SVGAGI (reference sequence). The CDR3 protein is CTSSYSILEGFNYRYTF. The CDR3 nucleotides read TGTACCAGTAGTTACTCGATATTGGAAGGGTTCAACTATCGCTACACCTTC.

With respect to this clonotype: An end of the junction does not agree with germline; a read error may underlie this. Written as DNA, the CDR3 is TGCGCCAGCATGAGGACTAACGGGACAACAGATACGCAGTATTTT. It is translated as CASMRTNGTTDTQYF. The chain has TRBV12-3 or TRBV12-4 and TRBJ2-3, with D possibly being TRBD1 or TRBD2 (6 bases each). The CDR3 sequence is 15 residues long.